This is a list of T cell receptor beta chains from one sample in a study of blood T cell repertoires in COVID-19. The assay was immunoSEQ multiplex PCR, and TCRdb's table has in-frame clones only and misses some. The sample has 150,000 to 200,000 clones; 80% to 90% are singletons. The sequenced material came from peripheral blood. The source is a woman aged 55-70 years with COVID-19, enrolled during active disease. Each CDR3 is given without its conserved first and last residue. The listing skips clone size in some rows; elsewhere it reads once, few, many or a size class.

v_gene	abundance	CDR3aa
TRBV5-6	few	ASSLAGVGSPLH
TRBV30	.	AWRRQGLSGNTIY
TRBV18	once	ASSPDRGQTRHQPQH
TRBV7-2	few	ASSNPGQAGNYGYT
TRBV2	.	ASQASVDNEQF
TRBV27	.	ASSLLWGRGADTQY
TRBV12-3/TRBV12-4	.	ASRRGQEKLF
TRBV5-1	.	ASSDPGLVIGETQY
TRBV30	.	AWSVAGGNEQF
TRBV10-3	.	AISESGRGAF
TRBV7-9	.	ASSLYNTGELF
TRBV20-1	few	SGQSSYGYT
TRBV7-9	.	ASRSRDEVMNTEAF
TRBV19	.	ASSTYRDRAYYEQY
TRBV29-1	few	SVLQGPEQY
TRBV4-1	.	ASSQDGTAMNTEAF
TRBV27	.	ASSFGGGSNQPQH
TRBV19	.	ASSILQGPSGNTIY
TRBV6-7	.	ASSYVLAGSTDTQY
TRBV19	.	ASRGADEAF
TRBV7-2	once	ASSLARTGEQGEQF
TRBV30	.	AWRTGHYGYT
TRBV4-3	few	ASSPHGEIQGARNQPQH
TRBV3-1/TRBV3-2	.	ASSRVSYEQY
TRBV3-1/TRBV3-2	.	ASSFRQETQY
TRBV7-2	.	ASSLPRGRSAANEKLF
TRBV29-1	.	SVVRLAGEQY
TRBV11-3	once	ASLVNRFLGTQY
TRBV7-2	.	ASSPQSVGSVEDGYT
TRBV25-1	.	ASTGEGNYFNEQF
TRBV19	once	ASSLVNSYNEQF
TRBV19	.	ASTPLGLAGTDTQY
TRBV9	once	ASSPRGPMNTEAF
TRBV10-1	large	ASGRLSGATYEQY
TRBV7-2	once	ASSLAVRSNQPQH
TRBV7-2	.	ASSLIPSGTYEQY
TRBV7-9	.	ASSLAGGRSPNEQF
TRBV3-1/TRBV3-2	.	ASKGVLQTQY
TRBV19	.	ATTGSPATNEKLF
TRBV19	.	ASSRSENEKLF
TRBV27	.	ASSPSEKETQY
TRBV7-9	.	ASSEWGGRKNEQY
TRBV28	.	ASSLLGLGGKYAF
TRBV5-4	once	ASSLAGGANTEAF
TRBV28	.	ASCSPTGYGYT
TRBV4-2	.	ASSQGASLNGAEAF
TRBV10-3	.	AIEPSGTYNEQF
TRBV18	few	ASSPLDSRNTEAF
TRBV6-2/TRBV6-3	few	ASTPAGHYQPQH
TRBV11-2	.	ASSQGSSSGNTIY
TRBV24-1	.	ATSGGLNYGYT
TRBV7-3	.	ASSLTQGLFNEQF
TRBV6-1	once	ASSLAGEVREQF
TRBV27	once	ASSRQGIATDTQY
TRBV9	.	ASSSPTGLAGEGEQF
TRBV29-1	.	SVEDRGSPYGYT
TRBV9	once	ASSPGLAGGFYEQY
TRBV2	.	ASSEAGVSYNSPLH
TRBV11-2	.	ASSFSWTGTLSYEQY
TRBV27	.	ASKAQGRPSYNEQF